The rows below give T cell receptor beta chains drawn from one sample of a study of blood T cell repertoires in COVID-19. The data were produced by immunoSEQ multiplex PCR, yet TCRdb's version contains in-frame clones alone and is incomplete. The table shows around 290,000 clones, with 80% to 90% occurring only once. The sample comprised peripheral blood. The receptors come from a woman aged 50 to 60 who had recovered from COVID-19. Each CDR3 is given with its conserved first and last residue. D genes are given only for firm matches. Size values are once, few and many counts, or a class for expanded clones, and some rows have none.

.	TRBD1	TRBJ2-7	TRBV7-3	TGTGCCAGCAGCTGGGGACAGGGGCCCTACGAGCAGTACTTC	CASSWGQGPYEQYF
.	.	TRBJ2-1	TRBV7-3	TGTGCCAGCAGCTTAAGCCGCGACAATGAGCAGTTCTTC	CASSLSRDNEQFF
.	.	TRBJ1-1	TRBV10-3	TGTGCCATCAGTGACGGGGTAGCGGCTGAAGCTTTCTTT	CAISDGVAAEAFF
.	TRBD1	TRBJ2-5	TRBV4-1	TGCGCCAGCAGCCAATACGCCGGGACAGGAATGCAAGAGACCCAGTACTTC	CASSQYAGTGMQETQYF
.	TRBD1	TRBJ1-3	TRBV19	TGTGCCAGTAGTGGGACAGCTGGAAACACCATATATTTT	CASSGTAGNTIYF
.	.	TRBJ2-5	TRBV5-1	TGCGCCAGCAGCTTCAATGCGGGGCACGAGACCCAGTACTTC	CASSFNAGHETQYF
once	.	TRBJ1-2	TRBV28	TGTGCCAGCAGTTGGGACACCGCTAACTATGGCTACACCTTC	CASSWDTANYGYTF
once	.	TRBJ1-1	TRBV28	TGTGCCAGCAGGAACGGACATCCCAACACTGAAGCTTTCTTT	CASRNGHPNTEAFF
.	.	TRBJ2-1	TRBV6-1	TGTGCCAGCAGTGATTTGTGGGAGGCGGAAGAGCAGTTCTTC	CASSDLWEAEEQFF
once	.	TRBJ1-1	TRBV28	TGTGCCAGCGAACTTACAGGGATGAGCACTGAAGCTTTCTTT	CASELTGMSTEAFF
.	.	TRBJ1-1	TRBV13	TGTGCCAGCAGCTTTCGGGAGTTGGTAACTGAAGCTTTCTTT	CASSFRELVTEAFF
.	.	TRBJ1-1	TRBV18	TGTGCCAGCTCACCAGGGGCGGGGCCTGAAGCTTTCTTT	CASSPGAGPEAFF
.	TRBD2	TRBJ2-3	TRBV5-1	TGCGCCAGCAGCCCTGGGACTAGTACTCGCACAGATACGCAGTATTTT	CASSPGTSTRTDTQYF
.	.	TRBJ2-5	TRBV12-5	TGTGCTAGTGGTTTAGAGGGGCGGGATAGGACCCAGTACTTC	CASGLEGRDRTQYF
.	TRBD1	TRBJ1-5	TRBV19	TGTGCCAGTAGCCCACAGGGGCTAAGCAATCAGCCCCAGCATTTT	CASSPQGLSNQPQHF
.	.	TRBJ2-4	TRBV6-5	TGTGCCAGCAGTCCGGTCGCGGCTTCGGACATTCAGTACTTC	CASSPVAASDIQYF
.	.	TRBJ2-2	TRBV11-2	TGTGCCAGCAGCCGACTTACCTTCGGCAGAGTCACCGGGGAGCTGTTTTTT	CASSRLTFGRVTGELFF
.	TRBD2	TRBJ2-3	TRBV6-6	TGTGCCAGCAGTACGACTAGCGATAGCACAGATACGCAGTATTTT	CASSTTSDSTDTQYF
.	.	TRBJ2-5	TRBV5-4	TGTGCCAGCAGGGCGGCAGGGGCAGAGACCCAGTACTTC	CASRAAGAETQYF
.	TRBD1	TRBJ2-5	TRBV29-1	TGCAGCGGCACAGGGGGAGAGACCCAGTACTTC	CSGTGGETQYF
.	.	TRBJ2-3	TRBV11-3	TGTGCCAGCAGACCCGACAGTAGCACAGATACGCAGTATTTT	CASRPDSSTDTQYF
.	.	TRBJ1-2	TRBV6-5	TGTGCCAGCAGCCCAAGGGAGAACTATGGCTACACCTTC	CASSPRENYGYTF
.	.	TRBJ1-5	TRBV4-2	TGTGCCAGCAGCCAAGAGCGGGGGGGCAATCAGCCCCAGCATTTT	CASSQERGGNQPQHF
.	.	TRBJ1-5	TRBV19	TGTGCCAGTAGTACGTCCCACCAGGGTCAGCCCCAGCATTTT	CASSTSHQGQPQHF
.	TRBD1	TRBJ1-1	TRBV18	TGTGCCAGCTCACCCCAGACAGGGGGCGAGGCTTTCTTT	CASSPQTGGEAFF
.	TRBD1	TRBJ1-3	TRBV6-1	TGTGCCAGCAGTGAAGTGGGACAGGGAATCGGAAACACCATATATTTT	CASSEVGQGIGNTIYF
.	.	TRBJ1-6	TRBV19	TGTGCCAGTAGTATCCTCCGGCCCGGGTTGTCACCCCTCCACTTT	CASSILRPGLSPLHF
.	.	TRBJ2-2	TRBV24-1	TGTGCCACCAGTGGTCGCGGGACCTCTCCCGGGGAGCTGTTTTTT	CATSGRGTSPGELFF
.	TRBD1	TRBJ2-1	TRBV7-9	TGTGCCAGCAGCTTAGGGGACAGGGGGAGCTACAATGAGCAGTTCTTC	CASSLGDRGSYNEQFF
.	TRBD1	TRBJ1-4	TRBV9	TGTGCCAGCAGCGGCCAGGGACAGCCTAATGAAAAACTGTTTTTT	CASSGQGQPNEKLFF
once	TRBD1	TRBJ2-6	TRBV7-2	TGTGCCAGCAGCTTCTCGGGACAGAAGACTTCTGGGGCCAACGTCCTGACTTTC	CASSFSGQKTSGANVLTF
.	TRBD2	TRBJ2-1	TRBV11-1	TGTGCCAGCAGCGATCTGACTAGCGGCTCCTACAATGAGCAGTTCTTC	CASSDLTSGSYNEQFF
.	.	TRBJ1-4	TRBV4-3	TGCGCCAGCAGCCAAGTAGCGAGGCATGAAAAACTGTTTTTT	CASSQVARHEKLFF
.	.	TRBJ1-1	TRBV12-3/TRBV12-4	TGTGCCAGCGGCGGGGGGGCTGAAGCTTTCTTT	CASGGGAEAFF
once	.	TRBJ2-1	TRBV12-3/TRBV12-4	TGTGCCAGCAGATCTCCCCTAAACAATGAGCAGTTCTTC	CASRSPLNNEQFF
.	TRBD1	TRBJ2-3	TRBV2	TGTGCCAGCAGGCACCGGGCCATGCACCCCGGGACAGTCCGCACAGATACGCAGTATTTT	CASRHRAMHPGTVRTDTQYF
.	TRBD1	TRBJ1-2	TRBV19	TGTGCCAGTAGGCCGGAGACAGGGGTTTCTAACTATGGCTACACCTTC	CASRPETGVSNYGYTF
.	.	TRBJ1-5	TRBV9	TGTGCCAGCACCCTATCAGGGAACAATCAGCCCCAGCATTTT	CASTLSGNNQPQHF
.	TRBD1	TRBJ1-1	TRBV2	TGTGCCAGCAGCGTACAGGGGGCAGTCACTGAAGCTTTCTTT	CASSVQGAVTEAFF
.	.	TRBJ2-7	TRBV18	TGTGCCAGCTCACCACCCCAGGCATCCTACGAGCAGTACTTC	CASSPPQASYEQYF
.	.	TRBJ2-2	TRBV15	TGTGCCACCAGCAGAGGAACCCTCGATTTAGCGGAGGGGGCTGAGGAGCTGTTTTTT	CATSRGTLDLAEGAEELFF
.	.	TRBJ2-7	TRBV10-3	TGTGCCATCAGTGAGTCGATACCGGGTTCCGAGCAGTACTTC	CAISESIPGSEQYF
.	TRBD1	TRBJ1-2	TRBV28	TGTGCCAGCAGTCTCCGGGACAGCACCTATGGCTACACCTTC	CASSLRDSTYGYTF
.	.	TRBJ2-1	TRBV11-3	TGTGCCAGCAGCTTAGGACTTCCAAATGAGCAGTTCTTC	CASSLGLPNEQFF
.	TRBD2	TRBJ2-1	TRBV4-3	TGCGCCAGCAGCCAAACGTGGAGCGGGAGGGCCTACAATGAGCAGTTCTTC	CASSQTWSGRAYNEQFF
.	.	TRBJ2-3	TRBV5-1	TGCGCCAGCAGCTTGGTTACCAGGGGCACAGATACGCAGTATTTT	CASSLVTRGTDTQYF
.	.	TRBJ2-2	TRBV12-3/TRBV12-4	TGTGCCAGTACCGCGCGAGCCGCCGGGGAGCTGTTTTTT	CASTARAAGELFF
.	.	TRBJ2-7	TRBV4-3	TGCGCCAGCAGCCGCGGGACAGAAGACTACGAGCAGTACTTC	CASSRGTEDYEQYF
.	TRBD2	TRBJ2-1	TRBV4-3	TGCGCCAGCAGCCAAGGATCCCTTTCTAGCGGGAGTTTAAATGAGCAGTTCTTC	CASSQGSLSSGSLNEQFF
.	TRBD2	TRBJ2-3	TRBV4-3	TGCGCCAGCAGCCAAGACCGAGGGACTAGCGGAGGCACAGATACGCAGTATTTT	CASSQDRGTSGGTDTQYF
.	.	TRBJ1-2	TRBV19	TGTGCCAGTAGTATGGGGGCCCGCATTAACTATGGCTACACCTTC	CASSMGARINYGYTF
.	TRBD1	TRBJ1-4	TRBV20-1	TGCAGTGCTAGTGACACAGGGGCCAGTGCAACTAATGAAAAACTGTTTTTT	CSASDTGASATNEKLFF
.	.	TRBJ2-5	TRBV5-4	TGTGCCAGCAGCTTGGCTCAAGAGACCCAGTACTTC	CASSLAQETQYF
few	.	TRBJ1-5	TRBV29-1	TGCAGCGTTCGCACCGGTAGCAATCAGCCCCAGCATTTT	CSVRTGSNQPQHF
.	TRBD2	TRBJ2-3	TRBV7-2	TGTGCCAGCAGCTCCCTAGCGGGGGTCAATACGCAGTATTTT	CASSSLAGVNTQYF